This T cell receptor beta chain was retrieved from a study of cytomegalovirus exposure and HLA in healthy donors. It was with 60 Vbeta and 13 Jbeta primers that the PCR ran. Some clones are missing from TCRdb's copy, which holds only in-frame ones; the method was immunoSEQ multiplex PCR. This table holds over 150,000 clones, 75% to 85% found once. With regard to this clone: Antigen: not known.

Study-wide points: From TCR beta sequences, most subjects' HLA-A and HLA-B alleles were reportedly predicted accurately. Clonal expansion, a later analysis showed, was greater in HLA-associated TCR beta chains than in equally common others. Rare TCR sequences predominated, though certain public TCRs were found in many donors.

V lost 8 bases to trimming and J lost 0 bases, with 14 bases between them. The length of the CDR3 is 15 residues. Germline-derived CDR1 and CDR2 are SGHRS and YFSETQ. This clonotype was obtained from a man aged 30-40 years in good health and CMV-seropositive. The chain recombines TRBV5-1 with TRBJ2-2; D gene uncertain. The sequenced material came from PBMCs. CDR3 amino acids: CASRLLISNTGELFF. The CDR3 region has the DNA TGCGCCAGTCGATTACTAATCTCGAACACCGGGGAGCTGTTTTTT.